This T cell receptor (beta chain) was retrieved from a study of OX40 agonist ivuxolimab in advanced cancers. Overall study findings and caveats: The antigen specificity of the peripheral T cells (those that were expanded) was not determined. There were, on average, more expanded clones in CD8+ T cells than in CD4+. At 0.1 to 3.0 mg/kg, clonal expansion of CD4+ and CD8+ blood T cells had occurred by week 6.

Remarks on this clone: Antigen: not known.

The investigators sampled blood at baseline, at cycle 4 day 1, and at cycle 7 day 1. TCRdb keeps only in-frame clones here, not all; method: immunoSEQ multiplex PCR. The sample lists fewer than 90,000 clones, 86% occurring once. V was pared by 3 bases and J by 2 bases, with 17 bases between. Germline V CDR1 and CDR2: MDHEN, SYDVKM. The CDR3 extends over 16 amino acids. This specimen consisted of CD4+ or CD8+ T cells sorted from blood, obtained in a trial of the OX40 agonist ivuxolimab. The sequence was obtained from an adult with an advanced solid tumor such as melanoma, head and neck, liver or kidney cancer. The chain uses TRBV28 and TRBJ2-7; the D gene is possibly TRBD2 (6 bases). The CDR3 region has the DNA TGTGCCAGCAGTTTTACCCTGGAGGGGTTAACCTACGAGCAGTACTTC. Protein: CASSFTLEGLTYEQYF.